This T cell receptor (beta chain) was sequenced in a study of early T cells in non-severe SARS-CoV-2 infection. Across the study: The authors sequenced bulk RNA from unsorted whole blood, leaving chains unpaired.

Only a few counts were recorded for this clonotype. The target antigen is unknown. CDR1 and CDR2 (germline): SQVTM, ANQGSEA. V lost 4 bases, J lost 10 bases, and 8 bases lay in between. This CDR3 contains 10 residues. Attachment of unique molecular identifiers was made to individual cDNA molecules. One entry per CDR3 protein, called by TCRdb with MiXCR from the 5' RACE reads. The profile covers more than 85,000 distinct CDR3 sequences, with roughly 15% appearing a single time and 4.5% to 6.5% taken by the ten largest. Findings of the study overall: The study's VDJdb matching favored anti-spike CD8 responses and missed private and CD4 specificities.

This material consisted of whole blood, taken at baseline. The receptor's source is an adult who was a healthcare worker with PCR-confirmed SARS-CoV-2 infection or an uninfected control (not recorded which). The chain couples TRBV29-1 to TRBJ2-1, with D unclear. In DNA, the CDR3 is TGCAGCGTTGCACCGGAGGAGCAGTTCTTC. The encoded protein is CSVAPEEQFF.